This TCR beta chain was documented in a study of blood T cell repertoires in COVID-19. As for the study in general: COVID-19 samples from acute and convalescent phases originated in the United States, Italy and Spain.

Original methodology: Amplification of reference gene primers provided the estimated nucleated cell counts. Some clones are missing from TCRdb's copy, which holds only in-frame ones; the method was immunoSEQ multiplex PCR. D and trimming come from the DNA, and the V and J calls and clone size come from that table. This table holds about 200,000 clones, 84% found once. The study drew participants aged roughly 18 to 89 years from 20 to 30 US areas. The recovered donors of Cohort 3 showed two negative PCRs, clearance, or symptom resolution. Material: PBMCs or T cells enriched from blood (not recorded which). The receptor was isolated from a man in his forties or fifties who had recovered from COVID-19.

The CDR3 DNA reads as TGTGCCAGCAGCTTGGACAGTTTCAAGCCCCAAACGGGCGGAAACACCATATATTTT. Its protein is CASSLDSFKPQTGGNTIYF. V gene TRBV7-2 combines with J gene TRBJ1-3, with D tentatively TRBD1 (6 bases). Trimming pared 3 bases from V and 4 bases from J, leaving 25 bases between. Germline V gene data show CDR1 as SGHTA and CDR2 as FQGNSA. This CDR3 contains 19 residues.